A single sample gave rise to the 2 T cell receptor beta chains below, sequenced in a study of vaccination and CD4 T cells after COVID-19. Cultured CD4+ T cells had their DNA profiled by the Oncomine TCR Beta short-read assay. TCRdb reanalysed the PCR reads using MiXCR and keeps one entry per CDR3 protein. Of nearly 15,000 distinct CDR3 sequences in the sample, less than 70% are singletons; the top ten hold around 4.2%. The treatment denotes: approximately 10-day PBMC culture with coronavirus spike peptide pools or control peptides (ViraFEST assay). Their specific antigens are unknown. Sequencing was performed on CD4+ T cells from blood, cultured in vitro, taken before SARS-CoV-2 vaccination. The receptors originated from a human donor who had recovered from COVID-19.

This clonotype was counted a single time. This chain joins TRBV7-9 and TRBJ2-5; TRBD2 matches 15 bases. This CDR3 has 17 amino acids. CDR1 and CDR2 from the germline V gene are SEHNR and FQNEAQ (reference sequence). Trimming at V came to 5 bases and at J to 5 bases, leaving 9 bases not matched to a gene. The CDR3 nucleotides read TGTGCCAGCAGCGAGGGACTAGCGGGGGGCCCCAGTGAGACCCAGTACTTC. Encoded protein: CASSEGLAGGPSETQYF.

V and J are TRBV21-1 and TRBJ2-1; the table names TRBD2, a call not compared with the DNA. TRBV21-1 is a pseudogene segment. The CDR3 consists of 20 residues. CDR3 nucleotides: TGTGCCAGCAGCAAAGGGTTGGCACTAGCGGGGGACAAAACTCACAATGAGCAGTTCTTC. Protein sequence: CASSKGLALAGDKTHNEQFF.